The clone carrying this TCR beta chain was seen ten or more times. This specimen includes other DNA sequences encoding the same CDR3. The sample comes from a study of blood T cell repertoires in COVID-19. V lost 2 bases and J lost 8, with 9 bases in between. This CDR3 contains 12 residues. TCRdb keeps only in-frame clones here, not all; method: immunoSEQ multiplex PCR. The sample holds 150,000 or so clones, around 85% seen once. Sequencing was done on a sample of PBMCs or T cells enriched from blood (not recorded which). The receptor was isolated from a middle-aged woman with acute COVID-19. The chain carries TRBV12-3 or TRBV12-4 and TRBJ1-2, with D possibly being TRBD1 (5 bases). In DNA, the CDR3 is TGTGCCAGCAGTTTACGGGGGGGAGGCTACACCTTC. This codes for CASSLRGGGYTF.